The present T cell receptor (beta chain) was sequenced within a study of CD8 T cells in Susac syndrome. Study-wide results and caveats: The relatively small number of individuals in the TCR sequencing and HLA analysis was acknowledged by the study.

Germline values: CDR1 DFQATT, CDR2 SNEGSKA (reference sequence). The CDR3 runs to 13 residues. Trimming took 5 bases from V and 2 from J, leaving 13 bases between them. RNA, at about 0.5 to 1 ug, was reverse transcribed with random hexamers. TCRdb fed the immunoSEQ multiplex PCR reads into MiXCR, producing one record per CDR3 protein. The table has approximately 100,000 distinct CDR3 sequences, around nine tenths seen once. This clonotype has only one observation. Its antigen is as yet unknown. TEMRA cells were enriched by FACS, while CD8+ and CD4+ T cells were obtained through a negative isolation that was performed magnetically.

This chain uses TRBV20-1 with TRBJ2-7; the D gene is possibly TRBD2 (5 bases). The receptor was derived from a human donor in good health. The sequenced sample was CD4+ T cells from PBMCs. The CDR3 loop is CSAGTREAYEQYF. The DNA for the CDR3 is TGCAGTGCTGGTACTAGAGAGGCCTACGAGCAGTACTTC.